This note documents a single T cell receptor (beta chain) sequence. Genomic DNA, serving as template, underwent TCR beta VDJ and CDR3 profiling. One entry per CDR3 protein results from TCRdb running MiXCR on the reads. The sample shows more than 150,000 distinct CDR3 sequences, around half of them seen only once. The sample originates from a study of CD8+CD57+ T cells in acquired aplastic anemia. About the research overall: The mean DNA yield obtained from sorted CD4+ and CD8+ cells came to around 3 ug.

Patients chosen for sequencing had shown CD8+CD57+ cell expansion by flow cytometry. This TCR derives from a human donor with aplastic anemia. Sequencing was done on a sample of sorted CD4+, CD8+, or CD8+CD57+ T cells (not recorded which) from PBMCs.

The CDR3 region has the DNA TGCGCCAGCAGCCTTGGATGGGGTGGGGACTATGGCTACACCTTC. Its translation: CASSLGWGGDYGYTF. The chain combines TRBV5-1 with TRBJ1-2; no clear D gene. V was shortened by 4 bases and J by 3 bases, with 16 bases between the two germline ends. The germline CDR1 and CDR2 sequences are SGHRS and YFSETQ. The length of the CDR3 is 15 residues.